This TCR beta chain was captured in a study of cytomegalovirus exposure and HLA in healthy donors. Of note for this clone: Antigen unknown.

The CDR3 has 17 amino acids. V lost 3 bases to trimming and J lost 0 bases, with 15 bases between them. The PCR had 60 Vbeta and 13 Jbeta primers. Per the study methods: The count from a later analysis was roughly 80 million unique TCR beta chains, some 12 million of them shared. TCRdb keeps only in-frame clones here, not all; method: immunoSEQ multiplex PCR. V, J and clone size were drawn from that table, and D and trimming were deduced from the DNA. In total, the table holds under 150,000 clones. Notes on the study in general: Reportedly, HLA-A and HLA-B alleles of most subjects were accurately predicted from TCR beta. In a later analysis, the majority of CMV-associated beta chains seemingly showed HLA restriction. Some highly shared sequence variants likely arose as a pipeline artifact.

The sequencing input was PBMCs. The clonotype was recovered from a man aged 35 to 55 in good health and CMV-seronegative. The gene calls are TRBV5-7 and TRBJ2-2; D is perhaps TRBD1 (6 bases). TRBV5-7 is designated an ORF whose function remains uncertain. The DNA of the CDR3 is TGTGCCAGCAGCTGGGGGCCTGAGAGGGCGAACACCGGGGAGCTGTTTTTT. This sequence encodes CASSWGPERANTGELFF.